This TCR beta chain was captured in a study of blood T cells in healthy people across ages. Of note for this clonotype: The antigen is undetermined.

Germline V lookup: CDR1 LGHNA, CDR2 YNFKEQ. The CDR3 length is 16 residues. Trimming removed 0 bases from V and 2 bases from J; junction bases left unmatched: 6. Study findings and constraints: A roughly linear age-dependent decrease characterized TCR beta diversity per million T cells.

PCR was performed a second time for about 6 to 12 cycles using a sample-barcoded 5' primer and a J-beta primer mix. Each cDNA was tagged by a template-switch adaptor containing 12 random nucleotides. Each of the samples gave a minimum of 2.5 million paired-end reads that contained CDR3. MiXCR, applied by TCRdb to the 5' RACE reads, yields one record per CDR3 protein. The sample contains 1.5 million to 2 million distinct CDR3 sequences, around 50% of which appear only once. This chain joins TRBV4-2 and TRBJ2-7, with 8 bases lining up with TRBD2. The source of this sequence is a woman in her forties in good health. The source material was blood. CDR3 residues: CASSQEWGLDAYEQYF. For the CDR3, the DNA is TGTGCCAGCAGCCAAGAATGGGGACTAGACGCCTACGAGCAGTACTTC.